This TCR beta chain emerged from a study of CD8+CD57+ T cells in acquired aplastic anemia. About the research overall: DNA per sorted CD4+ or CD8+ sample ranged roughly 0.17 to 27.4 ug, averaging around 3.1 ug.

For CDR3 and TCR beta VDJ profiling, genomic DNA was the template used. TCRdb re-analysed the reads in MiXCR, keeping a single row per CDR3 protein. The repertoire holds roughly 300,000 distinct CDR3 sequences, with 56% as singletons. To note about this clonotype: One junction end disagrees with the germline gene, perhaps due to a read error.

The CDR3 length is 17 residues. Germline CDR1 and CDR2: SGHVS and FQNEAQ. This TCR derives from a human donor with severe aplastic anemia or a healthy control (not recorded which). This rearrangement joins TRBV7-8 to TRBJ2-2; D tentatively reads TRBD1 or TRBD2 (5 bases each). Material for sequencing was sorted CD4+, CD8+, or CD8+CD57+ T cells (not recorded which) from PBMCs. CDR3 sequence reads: CASSLSAGRTNTGELSF. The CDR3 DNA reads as TGTGCCAGCAGCTTATCGGCAGGGCGAACGAACACCGGGGAGCTGTCTTTT.